Listed here is a single TCR beta chain. The antigen is undetermined. CDR1 and CDR2 from the germline V gene are SGDLS and YYNGEE. With 0 bases removed from V and 2 bases from J, the gap between germline ends came to 9 bases. This CDR3 spans 14 amino acids. These data come from a study of OX40 agonist ivuxolimab in advanced cancers. Findings and caveats of the study: Both blood CD4+ and CD8+ T cells showed clonal growth by week 6 at 0.1 to 3.0 mg/kg.

Produced via immunoSEQ multiplex PCR; TCRdb's table is partial and in-frame only. The sample contains approximately 69,000 clones, roughly 94% of which appear only once. This chain links TRBV9 with TRBJ2-7; D possibly uses TRBD1 or TRBD2 (5 bases each). The TCR originated in an adult with an advanced solid tumor such as melanoma, head and neck, liver or kidney cancer. Sequencing used CD4+ or CD8+ T cells sorted from blood, obtained in a trial of the OX40 agonist ivuxolimab. The CDR3 DNA follows: TGTGCCAGCAGCGTAGAGGGGAGTCCCTACGAGCAGTACTTC. This codes for CASSVEGSPYEQYF.